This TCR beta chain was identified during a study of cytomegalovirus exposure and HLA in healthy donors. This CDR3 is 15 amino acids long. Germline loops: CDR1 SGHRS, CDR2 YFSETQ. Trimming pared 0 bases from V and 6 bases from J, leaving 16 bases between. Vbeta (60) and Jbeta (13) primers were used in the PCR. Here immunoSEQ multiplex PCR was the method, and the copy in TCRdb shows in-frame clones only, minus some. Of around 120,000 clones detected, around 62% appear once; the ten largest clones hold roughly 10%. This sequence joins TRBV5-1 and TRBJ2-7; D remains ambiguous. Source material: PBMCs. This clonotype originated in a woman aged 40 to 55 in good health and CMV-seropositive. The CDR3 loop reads CASSLVASPASEQYF. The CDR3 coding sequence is TGCGCCAGCAGCTTGGTTGCCTCGCCCGCCAGCGAGCAGTACTTC.